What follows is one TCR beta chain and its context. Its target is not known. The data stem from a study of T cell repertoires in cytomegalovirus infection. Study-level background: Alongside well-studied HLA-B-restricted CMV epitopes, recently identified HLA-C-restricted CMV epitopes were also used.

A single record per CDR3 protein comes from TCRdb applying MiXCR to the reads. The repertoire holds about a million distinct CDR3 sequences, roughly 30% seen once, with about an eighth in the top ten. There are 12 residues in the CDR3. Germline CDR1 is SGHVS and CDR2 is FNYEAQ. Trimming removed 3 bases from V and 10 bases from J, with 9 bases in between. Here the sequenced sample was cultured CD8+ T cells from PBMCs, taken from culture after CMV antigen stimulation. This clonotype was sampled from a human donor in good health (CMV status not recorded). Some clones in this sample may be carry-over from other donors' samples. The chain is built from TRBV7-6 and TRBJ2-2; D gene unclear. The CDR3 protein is CASSLDAEELFF. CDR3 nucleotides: TGTGCCAGCAGCTTGGACGCTGAGGAGCTGTTTTTT.